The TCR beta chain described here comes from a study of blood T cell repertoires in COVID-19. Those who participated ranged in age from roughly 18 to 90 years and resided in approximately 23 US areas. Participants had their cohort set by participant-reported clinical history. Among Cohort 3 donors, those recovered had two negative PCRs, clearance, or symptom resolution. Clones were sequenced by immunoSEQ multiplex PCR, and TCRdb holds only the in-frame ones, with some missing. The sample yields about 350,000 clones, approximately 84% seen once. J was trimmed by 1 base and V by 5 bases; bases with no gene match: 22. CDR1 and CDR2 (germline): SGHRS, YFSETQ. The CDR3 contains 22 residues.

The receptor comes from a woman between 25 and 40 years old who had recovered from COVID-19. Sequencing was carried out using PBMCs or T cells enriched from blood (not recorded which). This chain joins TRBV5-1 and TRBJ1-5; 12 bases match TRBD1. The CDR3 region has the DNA TGCGCCAGCAGAACCGATGAAAACCGGGACAGGGGGCAGGGGCTCAGCAATCAGCCCCAGCATTTT. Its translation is CASRTDENRDRGQGLSNQPQHF.